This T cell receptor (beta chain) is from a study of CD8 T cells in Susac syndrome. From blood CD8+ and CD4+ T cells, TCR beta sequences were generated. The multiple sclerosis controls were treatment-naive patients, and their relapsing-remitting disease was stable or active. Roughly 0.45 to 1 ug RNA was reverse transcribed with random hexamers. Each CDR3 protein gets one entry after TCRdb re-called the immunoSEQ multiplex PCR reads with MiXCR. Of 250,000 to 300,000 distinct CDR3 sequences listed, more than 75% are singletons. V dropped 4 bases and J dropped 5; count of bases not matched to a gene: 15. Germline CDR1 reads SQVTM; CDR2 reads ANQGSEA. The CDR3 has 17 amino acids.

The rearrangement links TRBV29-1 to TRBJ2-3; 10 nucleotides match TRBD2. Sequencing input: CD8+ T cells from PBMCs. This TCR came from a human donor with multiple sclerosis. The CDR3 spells CSVGVGSGRASGDTQYF. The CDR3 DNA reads TGCAGCGTTGGAGTCGGGAGCGGGAGGGCATCCGGAGATACGCAGTATTTT.